This T cell receptor beta chain was documented in a study of T cells in Graves' hyperthyroidism and ophthalmopathy. Broader study findings: Researchers found most expanded thyroid clonotypes above 0.001 in blood as well.

Germline V gene sequence: CDR1 SNHLY, CDR2 FYNNEI. Trimming removed 6 bases from V and 0 bases from J; junction bases left unmatched: 4. CDR3 length: 15 amino acids. Stability of Graves' hyperthyroidism was defined as absent ophthalmopathy progression within 18 months. Newly diagnosed hyperthyroidism, duration under 2 months, in patients aged 18 to 65. RNA transcripts yielded amplified TCR beta CDR3 regions. RT-PCR in the first round (using the HTBI primer set) targeted the TCR CDR3. TCRdb used MiXCR to reprocess the multiplex PCR reads, holding one entry per CDR3 protein. The repertoire holds under 250,000 distinct CDR3 sequences, with roughly 18% as singletons. In this sample, this clonotype turned up many times. Its antigen remains unknown.

Sequencing used blood. The sequence was obtained from a man between 50 and 59 years old with Graves' hyperthyroidism. The V and J genes are TRBV2 and TRBJ2-2, with 7 bases that match TRBD1. The DNA for the CDR3 is TGTGCCAGCAGCCCACAGGGGTCGAACACCGGGGAGCTGTTTTTT. Amino acids: CASSPQGSNTGELFF.